This paragraph reports one T cell receptor (beta chain). Its antigen remains unidentified. Sequenced by immunoSEQ multiplex PCR; TCRdb stores in-frame clones only, minus some. The data show 75,000 to 90,000 clones, with 90% seen just once and roughly 5.6% held by the top ten. This CDR3 has 15 amino acids. V was clipped by 6 bases and J by 4 bases, with 15 bases between them. The germline V gene encodes CDR1 SGHTA and CDR2 FQGNSA. This sample was taken from a study of T cell responses to AZD1222 COVID-19 vaccine. Study-level findings and limits: The reported proportion of spike-specific TCRs targeting unmutated variant regions was nearly half. Repertoire samples came only from after the peak T cell response.

This material consisted of peripheral blood, taken on day 0 of AZD1222 vaccination. The source of this sequence is an adult in good health. V usage is TRBV7-2 and J usage is TRBJ2-2; the D gene is possibly TRBD2 (7 bases). CDR3 in amino acids: CASRGGGSVTGELFF. The CDR3 nucleotides read TGTGCCAGCAGAGGGGGGGGCTCCGTCACCGGGGAGCTGTTTTTT.